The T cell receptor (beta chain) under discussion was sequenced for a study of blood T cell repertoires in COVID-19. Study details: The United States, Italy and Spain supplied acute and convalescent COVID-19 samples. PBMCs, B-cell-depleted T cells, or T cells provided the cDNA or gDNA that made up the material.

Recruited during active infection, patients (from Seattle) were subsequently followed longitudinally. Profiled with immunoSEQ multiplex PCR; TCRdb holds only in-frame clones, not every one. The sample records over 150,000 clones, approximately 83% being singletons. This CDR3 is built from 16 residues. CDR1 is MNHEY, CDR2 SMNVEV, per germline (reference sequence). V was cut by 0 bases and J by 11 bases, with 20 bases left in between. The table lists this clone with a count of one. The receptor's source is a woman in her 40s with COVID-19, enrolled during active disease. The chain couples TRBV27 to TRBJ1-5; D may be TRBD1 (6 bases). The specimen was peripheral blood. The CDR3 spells CASSLSRGGPIRSQHF. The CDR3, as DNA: TGTGCCAGCAGTTTATCGAGGGGGGGGCCCATCAGGTCCCAGCATTTT.